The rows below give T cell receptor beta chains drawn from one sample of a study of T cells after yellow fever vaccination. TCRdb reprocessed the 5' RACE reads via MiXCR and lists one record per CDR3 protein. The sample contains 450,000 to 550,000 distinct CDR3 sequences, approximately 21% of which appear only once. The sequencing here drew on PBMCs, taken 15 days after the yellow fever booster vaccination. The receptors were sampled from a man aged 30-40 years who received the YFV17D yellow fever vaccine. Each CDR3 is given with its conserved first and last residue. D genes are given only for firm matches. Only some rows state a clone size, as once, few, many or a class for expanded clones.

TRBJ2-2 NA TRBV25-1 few TGTGCCAGCAGCAGGGACCCGAACACCGGGGAGCTGTTTTTT CASSRDPNTGELFF
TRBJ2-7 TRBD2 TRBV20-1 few TGCAGTGCCGGGGGGGGAGACGAGCAGTACTTC CSAGGGDEQYF
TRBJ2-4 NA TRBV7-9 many TGTGCCAGCAGCGCAGGACACCCAGCCAAAAACATTCAGTACTTC CASSAGHPAKNIQYF
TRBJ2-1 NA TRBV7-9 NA TGTGCCCCCCAGGTGATCGGAAACAATGAGCAGTTCTTC CAPQVIGNNEQFF
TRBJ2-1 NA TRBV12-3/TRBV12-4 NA TGTGCCAGCAGCCCTGGAGTCGCTGAGCAGTTCTTC CASSPGVAEQFF
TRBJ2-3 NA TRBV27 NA TGTGCCAGCAGTTCGGGGTCAGATACGCAGTATTTT CASSSGSDTQYF
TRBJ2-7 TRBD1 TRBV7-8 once TGTGCCAGCAGCTTAGCGGCAGGGGGCGCATACGAGCAGTACTTC CASSLAAGGAYEQYF
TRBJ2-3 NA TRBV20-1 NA TGCAGGGCCTTGGGACCGATTAGCACAGATACGCAGTATTTT CRALGPISTDTQYF
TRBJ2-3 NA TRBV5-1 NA TGCGCCAGCAGCCCTGACTTGCTAGATACGCAGTATTTT CASSPDLLDTQYF
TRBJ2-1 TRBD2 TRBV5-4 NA TGTGCCAGCAGCTTTAGACTAGCGGGCCTGAGGAGTTTCCAAAATGAGCAGTTCTTC CASSFRLAGLRSFQNEQFF
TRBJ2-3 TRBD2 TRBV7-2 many TGTGCCAGCAGCCCCCGGACTAGCGGCACAGATACGCAGTATTTT CASSPRTSGTDTQYF
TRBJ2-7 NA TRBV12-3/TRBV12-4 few TGTGCCAGCAGTTTTAGGCAGGGGTTCGACGAGCAGTACTTC CASSFRQGFDEQYF
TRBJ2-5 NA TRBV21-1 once TGTGCCAGCAGCAAACCGGAACCGGGACAGGGCTTTCAAGAGACCCAGTACTTC CASSKPEPGQGFQETQYF
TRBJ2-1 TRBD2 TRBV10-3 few TGTGCCACCCTAGCGGCGTACGGCTACAATGAGCAGTTCTTC CATLAAYGYNEQFF